The sequence of this TCR beta chain was determined in a study of blood T cell repertoires in COVID-19. Study summary: COVID-19 samples collected from the United States, Italy and Spain covered acute and convalescent phases. T cells, B-cell-depleted T cells, or PBMCs supplied cDNA or gDNA.

Per germline, CDR1 LGHNA and CDR2 YSLEER. This CDR3 has 16 amino acids. V lost 1 base to trimming and J lost 7 bases, with 17 bases between them. In the authors' workflow: The assay estimated nucleated cells by amplifying reference gene primers. Repertoires were generated with immunoSEQ multiplex PCR, while TCRdb's copy carries only in-frame clones and drops some. Clonal size and the V and J genes are those of that table, whereas D and trimming came from the DNA. The data show 110,000 to 150,000 clones, 80% seen once. The material sequenced was peripheral blood. This TCR was recovered from a woman in her fifties or sixties with acute or convalescent COVID-19. V and J are TRBV4-3 and TRBJ2-1, with a possible D match to TRBD1 (6 bases). CDR3 loop: CASSQVTGQFSNEQFF. CDR3 nucleotides: TGCGCCAGCAGCCAAGTAACCGGACAGTTTTCGAATGAGCAGTTCTTC.